These 9 T cell receptor beta chains were all obtained from the same sample, sequenced in a study of human T cells and chemical hapten exposure. MiXCR, run by TCRdb on the RACE reads, gives a single entry per CDR3 protein. Here the sample spans about 120,000 distinct CDR3 sequences, roughly an eighth being singletons. Indicated time point: patch test 1, 2 weeks after DPC sensitization. The treatment was: therapeutic diphenylcyclopropenone sensitization with weekly scalp DPC. The material was whole blood, obtained in connection with sensitization to the hapten diphenylcyclopropenone (DPC). The receptors here all came from a young man with alopecia areata. Some clones in this sample may be carry-over from other donors' samples.

This sequence joins TRBV2 and TRBJ1-1, with a possible D match to TRBD1 (5 bases). The CDR3 contains 14 residues. Trimming pared 6 bases from V and 4 bases from J, leaving 15 bases between. The germline V gene has CDR1 SNHLY and CDR2 FYNNEI. CDR3 nucleotide sequence: TGTGCCAGCAGCGGGACGGAGGCCGGCACTGAAGCTTTCTTT. Its protein is CASSGTEAGTEAFF.

This clonotype occurred a few times. The rearrangement uses TRBV7-9 and TRBJ2-2; TRBD1 might be the D (6 bases). In germline, CDR1 is SEHNR, CDR2 FQNEAQ (reference sequence). V was clipped by 6 bases and J by 0 bases, with 14 bases between them. The CDR3 is made up of 16 amino acids. The CDR3 sequence is CASSRQGQPNTGELFF. Written as DNA, the CDR3 is TGTGCCAGCAGTCGTCAGGGACAACCGAACACCGGGGAGCTGTTTTTT.

This clonotype was detected only a few times. The chain couples TRBV7-8 to TRBJ2-3; D uncertain. The CDR3 totals 15 residues. Germline V gene data show CDR1 as SGHVS and CDR2 as FQNEAQ. V lost 0 bases and J lost 4, with 11 bases in between. In DNA, the CDR3 is TGTGCCAGCAGCTTAGCCGGCCGCCTATCAGATACGCAGTATTTT. Protein: CASSLAGRLSDTQYF.

This clonotype showed up many times. V usage is TRBV9 and J usage is TRBJ2-1, with D possibly matching TRBD1 (8 bases). The V gene lost 3 bases and the J gene lost 4 bases, with 26 bases spanning the gap. There are 19 residues in the CDR3. The germline V gene encodes CDR1 SGDLS and CDR2 YYNGEE. CDR3: CASSAEGGTGSIPYNEQFF. CDR3 in DNA: TGTGCCAGCAGCGCGGAGGGAGGGACAGGTTCGATCCCTTACAATGAGCAGTTCTTC.

This rearrangement joins TRBV5-4 to TRBJ1-1, with D uncertain. The V gene lost 6 bases and the J gene lost 4 bases, with 10 bases spanning the gap. The CDR3 contains 12 residues. From germline, CDR1 is SGHNT and CDR2 YYREEE (reference sequence). The CDR3 nucleotides read TGTGCCAGCACCTCGGTTGGCACTGAAGCTTTCTTT. Translated, it gives CASTSVGTEAFF.

The sample holds a few counts of this clonotype. The chain has TRBV4-2 and TRBJ2-5; D is unresolved. The length of the CDR3 is 15 residues. Trimming took 0 bases from V and 2 from J, leaving 10 bases between them. CDR1 is LGHNA and CDR2 is YNFKEQ in the germline V gene. In DNA form, the CDR3 reads TGTGCCAGCAGCCAAGAGGTCAGAGCACAAGAGACCCAGTACTTC. Translated: CASSQEVRAQETQYF.

The V and J genes are TRBV7-2 and TRBJ2-2; D is uncertain. CDR3 length equals 14 residues. Germline V gene lookup returns CDR1 SGHTA and CDR2 FQGNSA. Trimming left V 4 bases short and J 12 bases short, with 18 bases between. For the CDR3, the DNA is TGTGCCAGCAGCTCCCCCCCGCTCGTCCCGAAGCTGTTTTTT. Protein: CASSSPPLVPKLFF.

At least ten counts were recorded for this clonotype. This sequence joins TRBV29-1 and TRBJ2-3, with TRBD2 identical over 7 bases. J was trimmed by 8 bases and V by 6 bases; bases with no gene match: 11. The germline CDR1 and CDR2 sequences are SQVTM and ANQGSEA. The CDR3 extends over 13 amino acids. The CDR3 loop is CSVKRGSRPTQYF. The CDR3 DNA is TGCAGCGTCAAGCGGGGTTCGCGACCTACGCAGTATTTT.

This clonotype was observed a handful of times. The V call is TRBV7-6, the J call TRBJ2-2; 8 bases align to TRBD1. With 5 bases clipped from V and 1 base from J, the junction kept 6 bases outside the gene matches. The CDR3 length is 16 residues. Germline values: CDR1 SGHVS, CDR2 FNYEAQ. CDR3 residues: CASSPRQGMNTGELFF. CDR3 nucleotide sequence: TGTGCCAGCAGCCCAAGACAGGGGATGAACACCGGGGAGCTGTTTTTT. The complete variable domain, with remaining parts taken from reference TRBV7-6 and TRBJ2-2, reads GAGVSQSPRYKVTKRGQDVALRCDPISGHVSLYWYRQALGQGPEFLTYFNYEAQQDKSGLPNDRFSAERPEGSISTLTIQRTEQRDSAMYRCASSPRQGMNTGELFFGEGSRLTVL.